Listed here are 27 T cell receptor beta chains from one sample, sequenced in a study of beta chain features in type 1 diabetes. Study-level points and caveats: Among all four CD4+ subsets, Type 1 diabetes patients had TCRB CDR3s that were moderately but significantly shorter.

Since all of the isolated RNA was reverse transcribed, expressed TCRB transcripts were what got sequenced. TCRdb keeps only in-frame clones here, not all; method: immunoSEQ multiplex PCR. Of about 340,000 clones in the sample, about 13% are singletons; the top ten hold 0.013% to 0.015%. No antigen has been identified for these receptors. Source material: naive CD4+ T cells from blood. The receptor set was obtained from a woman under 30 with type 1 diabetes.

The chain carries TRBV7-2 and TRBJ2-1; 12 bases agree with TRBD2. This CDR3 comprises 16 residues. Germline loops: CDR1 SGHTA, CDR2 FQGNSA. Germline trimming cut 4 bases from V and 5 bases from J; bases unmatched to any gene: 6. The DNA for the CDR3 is TGTGCCAGCAGCTCGACTAGCGGGAGTCCGAACAATGAGCAGTTCTTC. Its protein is CASSSTSGSPNNEQFF.

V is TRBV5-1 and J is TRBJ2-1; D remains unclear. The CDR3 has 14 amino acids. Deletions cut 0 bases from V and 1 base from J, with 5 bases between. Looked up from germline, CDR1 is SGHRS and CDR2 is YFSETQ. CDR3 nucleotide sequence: TGCGCCAGCAGCTTGGTAGTTTCCTACAATGAGCAGTTCTTC. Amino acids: CASSLVVSYNEQFF.

CDR3 coding DNA: TGTGCCTGGAGCGACAGGGGGCTCTCCTACGAGCAGTACTTC. Translating gives CAWSDRGLSYEQYF. The V call is TRBV30, the J call TRBJ2-7, with TRBD1 matching over 10 bases. CDR3 length equals 14 residues. Germline CDR1 and CDR2: GTSNPN and SVGIG (reference sequence). With 3 bases clipped from V and 0 bases from J, the junction kept 2 bases outside the gene matches.

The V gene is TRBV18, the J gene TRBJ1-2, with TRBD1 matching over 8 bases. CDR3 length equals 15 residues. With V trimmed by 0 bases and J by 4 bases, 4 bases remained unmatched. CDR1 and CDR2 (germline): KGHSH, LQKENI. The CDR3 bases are TGTGCCAGCTCACCACCGGACAGGGCTTTCTATGGCTACACCTTC. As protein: CASSPPDRAFYGYTF.

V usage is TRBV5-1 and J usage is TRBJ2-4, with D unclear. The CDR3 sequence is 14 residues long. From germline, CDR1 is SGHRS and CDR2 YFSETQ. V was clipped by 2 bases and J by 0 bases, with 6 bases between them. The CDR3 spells CASSLGGAKNIQYF. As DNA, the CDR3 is TGCGCCAGCAGCTTAGGCGGAGCCAAAAACATTCAGTACTTC.

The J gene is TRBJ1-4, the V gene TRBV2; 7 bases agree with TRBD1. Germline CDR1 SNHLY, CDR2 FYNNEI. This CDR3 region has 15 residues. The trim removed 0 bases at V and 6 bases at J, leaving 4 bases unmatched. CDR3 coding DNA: TGTGCCAGCAGTGAAGCGGATACAGGGGATGAAAAACTGTTTTTT. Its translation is CASSEADTGDEKLFF.

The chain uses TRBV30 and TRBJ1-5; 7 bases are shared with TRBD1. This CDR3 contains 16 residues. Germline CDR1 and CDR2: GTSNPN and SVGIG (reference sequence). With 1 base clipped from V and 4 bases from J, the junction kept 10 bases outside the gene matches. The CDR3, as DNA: TGTGCCTGGAGTGGGGGGGACAGAGTCAGGAATCAGCCCCAGCATTTT. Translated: CAWSGGDRVRNQPQHF.

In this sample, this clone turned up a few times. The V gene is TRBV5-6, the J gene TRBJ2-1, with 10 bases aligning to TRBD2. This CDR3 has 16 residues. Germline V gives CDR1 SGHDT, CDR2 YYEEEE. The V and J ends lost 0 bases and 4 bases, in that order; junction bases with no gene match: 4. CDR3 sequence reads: CASSLGASGRYNEQFF. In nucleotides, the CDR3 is TGTGCCAGCAGCTTGGGCGCTAGCGGGAGATACAATGAGCAGTTCTTC.

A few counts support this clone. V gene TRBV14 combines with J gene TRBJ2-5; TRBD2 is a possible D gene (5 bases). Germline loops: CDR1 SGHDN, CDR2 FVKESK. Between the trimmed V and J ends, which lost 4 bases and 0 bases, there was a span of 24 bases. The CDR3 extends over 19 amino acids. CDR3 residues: CASSRLPPRRTGYQETQYF. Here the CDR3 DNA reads TGTGCCAGCAGCCGTCTCCCCCCTAGACGGACGGGGTACCAAGAGACCCAGTACTTC.

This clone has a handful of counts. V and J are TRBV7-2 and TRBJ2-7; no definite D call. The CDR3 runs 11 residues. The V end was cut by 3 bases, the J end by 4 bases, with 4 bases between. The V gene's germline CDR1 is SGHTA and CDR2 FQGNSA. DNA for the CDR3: TGTGCCAGCAGCTTTCATTACGAGCAGTACTTC. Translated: CASSFHYEQYF.

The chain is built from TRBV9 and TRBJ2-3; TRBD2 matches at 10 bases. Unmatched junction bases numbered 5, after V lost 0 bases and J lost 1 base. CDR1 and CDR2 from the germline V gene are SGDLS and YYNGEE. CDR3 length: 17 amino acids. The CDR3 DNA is TGTGCCAGCAGCGTAGACGGGGGGACTAGCGGCACAGATACGCAGTATTTT. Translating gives CASSVDGGTSGTDTQYF.

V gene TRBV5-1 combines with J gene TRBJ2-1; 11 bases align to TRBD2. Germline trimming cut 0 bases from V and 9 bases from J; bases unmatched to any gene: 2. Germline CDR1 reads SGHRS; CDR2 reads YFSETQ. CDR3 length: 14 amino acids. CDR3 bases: TGCGCCAGCAGCTTGGTAGCGGGAGGGATTGAGCAGTTCTTC. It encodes CASSLVAGGIEQFF.

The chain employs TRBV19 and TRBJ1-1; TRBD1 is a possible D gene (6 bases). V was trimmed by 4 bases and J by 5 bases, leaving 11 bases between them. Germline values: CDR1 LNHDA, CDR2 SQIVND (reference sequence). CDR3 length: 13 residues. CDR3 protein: CASSTNRDTEAFF. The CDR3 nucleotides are TGTGCCAGTAGTACGAACAGGGATACTGAAGCTTTCTTT. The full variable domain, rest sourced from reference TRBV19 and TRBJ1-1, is DGGITQSPKYLFRKEGQNVTLSCEQNLNHDAMYWYRQDPGQGLRLIYYSQIVNDFQKGDIAEGYSVSREKKESFPLTVTSAQKNPTAFYLCASSTNRDTEAFFGQGTRLTVV.

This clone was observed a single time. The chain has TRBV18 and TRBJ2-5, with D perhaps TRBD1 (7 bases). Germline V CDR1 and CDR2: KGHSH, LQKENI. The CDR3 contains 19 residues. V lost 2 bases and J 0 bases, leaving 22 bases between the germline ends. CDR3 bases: TGTGCCAGCTCACCAAGGAGGGTTTTGGGGACAGTAAACCAAGAGACCCAGTACTTC. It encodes CASSPRRVLGTVNQETQYF.

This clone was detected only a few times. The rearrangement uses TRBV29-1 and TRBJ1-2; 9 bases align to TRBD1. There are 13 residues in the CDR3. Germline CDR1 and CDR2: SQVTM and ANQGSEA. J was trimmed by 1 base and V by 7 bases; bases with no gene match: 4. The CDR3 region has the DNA TGCAGCGCACGGGACAGGGTTAACTATGGCTACACCTTC. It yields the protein CSARDRVNYGYTF.

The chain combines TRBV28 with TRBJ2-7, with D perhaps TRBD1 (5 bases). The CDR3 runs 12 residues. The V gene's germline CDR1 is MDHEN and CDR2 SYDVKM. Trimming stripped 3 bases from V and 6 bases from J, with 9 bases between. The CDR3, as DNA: TGTGCCAGCAGTTTGGTAGACAGCGAGCAGTACTTC. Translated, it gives CASSLVDSEQYF.

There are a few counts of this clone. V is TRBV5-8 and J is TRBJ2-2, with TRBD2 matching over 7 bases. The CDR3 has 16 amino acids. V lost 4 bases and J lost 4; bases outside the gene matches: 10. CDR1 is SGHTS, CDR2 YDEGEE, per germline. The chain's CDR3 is CASSSAPGGGTGELFF. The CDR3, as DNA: TGTGCCAGCAGCAGCGCCCCGGGGGGTGGCACCGGGGAGCTGTTTTTT.

This chain's CDR3 is CASSLAGGRPSYNEQFF. The CDR3 DNA reads TGCGCCAGCAGCTTGGCCGGTGGGAGGCCCTCCTACAATGAGCAGTTCTTC. The chain couples TRBV5-1 to TRBJ2-1; the D gene is possibly TRBD2 (6 bases). CDR3 length: 17 amino acids. Germline V gene sequence: CDR1 SGHRS, CDR2 YFSETQ. V was pared by 0 bases and J by 0 bases, with 13 bases between.

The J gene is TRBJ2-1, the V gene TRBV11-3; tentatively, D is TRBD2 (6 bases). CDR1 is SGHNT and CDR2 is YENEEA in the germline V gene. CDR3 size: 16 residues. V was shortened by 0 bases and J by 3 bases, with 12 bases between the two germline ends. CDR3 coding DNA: TGTGCCAGCAGCTTAGAACGGGGACTCAACTACAATGAGCAGTTCTTC. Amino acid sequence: CASSLERGLNYNEQFF.

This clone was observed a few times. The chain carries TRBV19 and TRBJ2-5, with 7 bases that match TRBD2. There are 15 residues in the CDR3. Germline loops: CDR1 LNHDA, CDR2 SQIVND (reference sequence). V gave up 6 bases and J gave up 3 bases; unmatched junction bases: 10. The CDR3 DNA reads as TGTGCCAGTAGGGATCCGGGGCGGGGGAAAGAGACCCAGTACTTC. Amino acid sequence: CASRDPGRGKETQYF.

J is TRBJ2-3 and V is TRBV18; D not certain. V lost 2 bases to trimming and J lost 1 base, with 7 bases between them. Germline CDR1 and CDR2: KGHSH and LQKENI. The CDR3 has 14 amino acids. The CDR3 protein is CASSPTSGTDTQYF. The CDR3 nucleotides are TGTGCCAGCTCACCAACGAGCGGCACAGATACGCAGTATTTT.

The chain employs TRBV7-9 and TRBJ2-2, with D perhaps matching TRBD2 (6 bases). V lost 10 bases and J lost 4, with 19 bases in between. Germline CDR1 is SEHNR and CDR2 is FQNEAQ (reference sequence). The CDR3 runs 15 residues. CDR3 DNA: TGTGCCACCCCAGGACCGGAGGGCATCACCGGGGAGCTGTTTTTT. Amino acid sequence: CATPGPEGITGELFF.

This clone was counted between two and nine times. The CDR3 DNA sequence: TGTGCCAGCAGTTTCCTTGGGGGGAATGAGCAGTTCTTC. This codes for CASSFLGGNEQFF. The gene calls are TRBV27 and TRBJ2-1; tentatively, D is TRBD2 (6 bases). Per germline, CDR1 MNHEY and CDR2 SMNVEV (reference sequence). V was pared by 3 bases and J by 7 bases, with 10 bases between. The CDR3 length is 13 residues.

Here the CDR3 DNA reads TGTGCCACCAGCAGAGAGAGGACAGGGTATCAGCCCCAGCATTTT. Its translation is CATSRERTGYQPQHF. V usage is TRBV15 and J usage is TRBJ1-5; the match to TRBD1 covers 8 bases. V gave up 0 bases and J gave up 5 bases; unmatched junction bases: 3. The CDR3 runs 15 residues. Germline V CDR1 and CDR2: LNHNV, YYDKDF (reference sequence). Based on the CDR3 plus reference TRBV15 and TRBJ1-5, the full variable domain is DAMVIQNPRYQVTQFGKPVTLSCSQTLNHNVMYWYQQKSSQAPKLLFHYYDKDFNNEADTPDNFQSRRPNTSFCFLDIRSPGLGDTAMYLCATSRERTGYQPQHFGDGTRLSIL.

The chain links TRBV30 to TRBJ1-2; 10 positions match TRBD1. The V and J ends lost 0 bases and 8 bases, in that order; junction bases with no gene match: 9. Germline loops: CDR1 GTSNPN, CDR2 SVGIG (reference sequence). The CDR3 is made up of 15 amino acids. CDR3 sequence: CAWSVGRDRGLGYTF. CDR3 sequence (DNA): TGTGCCTGGAGTGTTGGCCGGGACAGGGGTTTGGGCTACACCTTC.

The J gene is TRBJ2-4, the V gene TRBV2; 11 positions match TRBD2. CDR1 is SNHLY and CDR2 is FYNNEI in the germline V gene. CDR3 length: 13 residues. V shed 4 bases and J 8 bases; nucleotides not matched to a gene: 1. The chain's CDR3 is CASSGGLADIQYF. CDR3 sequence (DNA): TGTGCCAGCAGTGGGGGACTAGCGGACATTCAGTACTTC.

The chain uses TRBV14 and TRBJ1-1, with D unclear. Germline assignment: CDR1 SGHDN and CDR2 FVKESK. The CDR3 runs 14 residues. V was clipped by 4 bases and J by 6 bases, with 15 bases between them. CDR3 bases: TGTGCCAGCAGCCGTCGTGGCCGGAGCCCTGAAGCTTTCTTT. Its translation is CASSRRGRSPEAFF.